A single T cell receptor (beta chain) is shown here with its context. Its target is not known. This entry is derived from a study of T cell responses to AZD1222 COVID-19 vaccine. Regarding the study as a whole: Spike-spanning, vaccine-associated CD4 TCRs were dominant at 160-218 and 743-854. The number of AZD1222 recipients seropositive at baseline was only 5 to 7.

V lost 5 bases and J lost 2; bases outside the gene matches: 6. This CDR3 is 14 amino acids long. The germline V gene has CDR1 SGHAT and CDR2 FQNNGV. Generated by immunoSEQ multiplex PCR, the TCRdb table keeps only in-frame clones and is missing some. The table shows over 100,000 clones, with over 85% occurring only once. The sequence came from an adult in good health. V and J are TRBV11-2 and TRBJ2-7; TRBD2 matches at 7 bases. The sequenced sample was peripheral blood, obtained on day 0 of AZD1222 vaccination. In DNA, the CDR3 is TGTGCCAGCAGCCGCACGGGGGGAGCCTACGAGCAGTACTTC. Translated: CASSRTGGAYEQYF.